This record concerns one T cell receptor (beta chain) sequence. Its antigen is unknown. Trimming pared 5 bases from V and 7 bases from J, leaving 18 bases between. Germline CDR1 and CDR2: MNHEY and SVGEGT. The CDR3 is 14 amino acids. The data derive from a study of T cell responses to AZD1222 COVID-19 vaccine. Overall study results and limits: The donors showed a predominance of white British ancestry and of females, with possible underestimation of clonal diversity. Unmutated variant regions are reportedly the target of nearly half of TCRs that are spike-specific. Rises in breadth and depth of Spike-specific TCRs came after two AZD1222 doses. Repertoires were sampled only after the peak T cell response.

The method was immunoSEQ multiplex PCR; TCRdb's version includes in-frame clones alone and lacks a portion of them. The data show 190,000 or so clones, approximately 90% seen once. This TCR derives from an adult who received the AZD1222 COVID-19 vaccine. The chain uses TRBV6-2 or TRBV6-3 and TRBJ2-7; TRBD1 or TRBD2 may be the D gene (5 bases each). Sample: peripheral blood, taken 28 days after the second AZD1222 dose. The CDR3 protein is CASSGWGSLREQYF. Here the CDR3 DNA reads TGTGCCAGCAGTGGGTGGGGGTCGCTGAGGGAGCAGTACTTC.